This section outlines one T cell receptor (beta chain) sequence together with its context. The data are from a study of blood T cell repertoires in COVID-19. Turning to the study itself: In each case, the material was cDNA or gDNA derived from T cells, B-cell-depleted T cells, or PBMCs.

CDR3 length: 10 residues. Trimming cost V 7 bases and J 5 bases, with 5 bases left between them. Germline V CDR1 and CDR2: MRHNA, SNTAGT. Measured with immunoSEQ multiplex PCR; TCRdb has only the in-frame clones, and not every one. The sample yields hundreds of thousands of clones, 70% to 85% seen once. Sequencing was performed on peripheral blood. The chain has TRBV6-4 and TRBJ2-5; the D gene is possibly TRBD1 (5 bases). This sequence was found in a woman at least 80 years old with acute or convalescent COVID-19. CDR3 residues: CASNRETQYF. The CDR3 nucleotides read TGTGCCAGCAACAGGGAGACCCAGTACTTC.